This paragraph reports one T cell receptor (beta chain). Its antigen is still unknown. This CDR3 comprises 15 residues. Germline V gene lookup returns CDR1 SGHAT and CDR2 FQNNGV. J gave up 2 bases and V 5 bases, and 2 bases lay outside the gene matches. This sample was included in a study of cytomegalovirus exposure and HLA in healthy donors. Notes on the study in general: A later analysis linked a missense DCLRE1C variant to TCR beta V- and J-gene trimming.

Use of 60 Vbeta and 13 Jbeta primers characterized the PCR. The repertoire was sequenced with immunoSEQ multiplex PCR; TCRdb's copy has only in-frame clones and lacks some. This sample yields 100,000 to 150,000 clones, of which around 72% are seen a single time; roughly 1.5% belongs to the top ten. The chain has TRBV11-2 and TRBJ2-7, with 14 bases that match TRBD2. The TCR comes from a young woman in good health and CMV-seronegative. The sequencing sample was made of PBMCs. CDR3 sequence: CASSLTSGRAYEQYF. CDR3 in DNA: TGTGCCAGCAGCCTGACTAGCGGGAGGGCCTACGAGCAGTACTTC.